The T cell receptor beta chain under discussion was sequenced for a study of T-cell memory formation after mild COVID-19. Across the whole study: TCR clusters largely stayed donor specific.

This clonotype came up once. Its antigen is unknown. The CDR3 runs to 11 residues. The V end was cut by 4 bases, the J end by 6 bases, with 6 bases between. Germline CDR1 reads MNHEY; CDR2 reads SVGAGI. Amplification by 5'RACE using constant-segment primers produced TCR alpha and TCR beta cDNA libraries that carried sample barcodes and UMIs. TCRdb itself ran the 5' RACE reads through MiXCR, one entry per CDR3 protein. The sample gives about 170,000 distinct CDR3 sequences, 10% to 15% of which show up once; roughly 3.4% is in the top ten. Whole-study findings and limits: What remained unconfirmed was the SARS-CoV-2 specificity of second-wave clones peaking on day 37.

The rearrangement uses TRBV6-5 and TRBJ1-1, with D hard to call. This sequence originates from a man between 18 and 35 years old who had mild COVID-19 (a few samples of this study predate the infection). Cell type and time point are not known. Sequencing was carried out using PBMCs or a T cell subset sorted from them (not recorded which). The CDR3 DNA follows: TGTGCCAGCAGTTGGGGATCTGAAGCTTTCTTT. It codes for CASSWGSEAFF.